The 12 T cell receptor beta chains given below trace back to one sample, sequenced in a study of T-cell reconstitution after alpha-beta-depleted transplantation in children. Unique molecular identifiers featured in how the TCRbeta library was prepared. TCRdb fed the PCR reads into MiXCR, producing one record per CDR3 protein. The repertoire holds 500,000 to 600,000 distinct CDR3 sequences, with more than 20% as singletons. Sample: PBMCs, taken before TCRalphabeta/CD19-depleted stem cell transplant. The receptors were gathered from a boy younger than two with Wiskott-Aldrich syndrome, due to receive a stem cell transplant.

V usage is TRBV20-1 and J usage is TRBJ2-1; D is perhaps TRBD1 (6 bases). V lost 3 bases to trimming and J lost 0 bases, with 12 bases between them. Germline V lookup: CDR1 DFQATT, CDR2 SNEGSKA (reference sequence). This CDR3 spans 15 amino acids. Here the CDR3 reads CSARPGHRSYNEQFF. The CDR3, as DNA: TGCAGTGCTAGGCCGGGACACCGCTCCTACAATGAGCAGTTCTTC.

This clonotype came up a few times. The CDR3 sequence: CASSLDRGQGTGELFF. DNA of the CDR3: TGTGCCAGCAGCCTAGACAGGGGGCAGGGAACCGGGGAGCTGTTTTTT. V usage is TRBV5-4 and J usage is TRBJ2-2, with 10 nucleotides matching TRBD1. CDR1 and CDR2 from the germline V gene are SGHNT and YYREEE (reference sequence). The CDR3 runs to 16 residues. J lost 5 bases, V lost 4 bases, and 8 bases had no gene match.

V usage is TRBV28 and J usage is TRBJ2-7, with 9 bases that match TRBD2. The germline V gene encodes CDR1 MDHEN and CDR2 SYDVKM. The CDR3 is 15 residues long. J was trimmed by 0 bases and V by 6 bases; bases with no gene match: 6. The CDR3 DNA reads as TGTGCCAGCAGAAAGCCGGGACTAGCCTCCTACGAGCAGTACTTC. It yields the protein CASRKPGLASYEQYF.

This clonotype was counted only a few times. The rearrangement links TRBV9 to TRBJ2-3; either TRBD1 or TRBD2 may supply D (5 bases each). Germline assignment: CDR1 SGDLS and CDR2 YYNGEE. Trimming took 7 bases from V and 6 from J, leaving 21 bases between them. There are 15 residues in the CDR3. The CDR3 is CASGLLGTFGDTQYF. The CDR3 bases are TGTGCCAGCGGCCTCCTCGGGACCTTTGGCGATACGCAGTATTTT.

This clonotype has more than one count but fewer than ten. One end of the junction varies from germline; a read error may be responsible. The chain is built from TRBV5-1 and TRBJ2-1; D is undetermined. The V gene's germline CDR1 is SGHRS and CDR2 YFSETQ. This CDR3 has 15 amino acids. The CDR3 protein is CASSLIAGSYNEQFF. The DNA of the CDR3 is TGTGCCAGCAGCTTAATCGCTGGCTCCTACAATGAGCAGTTCTTC.

This rearrangement joins TRBV5-1 to TRBJ2-1, with 9 nucleotides matching TRBD1. The CDR3 is 17 residues long. Germline CDR1 SGHRS, CDR2 YFSETQ. V trimming: 0 bases; J trimming: 8 bases; junction bases outside the gene matches: 12. CDR3 loop: CASSLAQGDRDDHEQFF. The CDR3 DNA sequence: TGCGCCAGCAGCTTGGCCCAGGGGGACAGGGATGATCATGAGCAGTTCTTC.

V usage is TRBV6-1 and J usage is TRBJ1-2; D remains ambiguous. The CDR3 has 16 residues. Germline CDR1 and CDR2: MNHNS and SASEGT. Trimming removed 7 bases at V and 4 bases at J, with 22 bases between. In DNA, the CDR3 is TGTGCCAGCACCCCAGTGGGCCCTGACGCGCTCTATGGCTACACCTTC. It codes for CASTPVGPDALYGYTF.

The chain employs TRBV15 and TRBJ2-1; TRBD2 matches 16 bases. After removal of 2 bases from V and 12 bases from J, the junction contained 10 bases not matched to a gene. Germline V CDR1 and CDR2: LNHNV, YYDKDF (reference sequence). This CDR3 spans 17 amino acids. Here the CDR3 DNA reads TGTGCCACCAGCAGACCATTGGGACTAGCGGGAGGGCCACGGCAGTTCTTC. It is translated as CATSRPLGLAGGPRQFF.

This chain connects TRBV10-3 to TRBJ2-1; 14 bases map to TRBD2. Trimming removed 4 bases from V and 5 bases from J; junction bases left unmatched: 16. This CDR3 has 20 amino acids. Germline CDR1 ENHRY, CDR2 SYGVKD. CDR3 coding DNA: TGTGCCATCAGTGTCCCCGGGACTAGCGGGAGATCCGCCCTACACAATGAGCAGTTCTTC. It encodes CAISVPGTSGRSALHNEQFF.

The chain recombines TRBV4-1 with TRBJ1-5; D is unresolved. The length of the CDR3 is 14 residues. V was trimmed by 0 bases and J by 4 bases, leaving 7 bases between them. Germline values: CDR1 MGHRA, CDR2 YSYEKL. The chain's CDR3 is CASSQDLSNQPQHF. As DNA, the CDR3 is TGCGCCAGCAGCCAAGATCTGTCGAATCAGCCCCAGCATTTT.

The rearrangement uses TRBV11-2 and TRBJ2-4; 8 bases are shared with TRBD1. The CDR3 spans 16 residues. Germline CDR1 SGHAT, CDR2 FQNNGV. The V gene end was trimmed by 4 bases and the J gene end by 0 bases; junction bases not matched to a gene: 5. The DNA for the CDR3 is TGTGCCAGCAGCTGGGGACAGGATCTAGCCAAAAACATTCAGTACTTC. Translated, it gives CASSWGQDLAKNIQYF.

J is TRBJ1-6 and V is TRBV10-3; a possible D gene is TRBD1 (6 bases). Germline V lookup: CDR1 ENHRY, CDR2 SYGVKD. The CDR3 has 15 residues. V was trimmed by 6 bases and J by 7 bases, leaving 16 bases between them. The CDR3: CAISAMTGINSPLHF. The CDR3 bases are TGTGCCATCAGCGCCATGACAGGAATCAATTCACCCCTCCACTTT.